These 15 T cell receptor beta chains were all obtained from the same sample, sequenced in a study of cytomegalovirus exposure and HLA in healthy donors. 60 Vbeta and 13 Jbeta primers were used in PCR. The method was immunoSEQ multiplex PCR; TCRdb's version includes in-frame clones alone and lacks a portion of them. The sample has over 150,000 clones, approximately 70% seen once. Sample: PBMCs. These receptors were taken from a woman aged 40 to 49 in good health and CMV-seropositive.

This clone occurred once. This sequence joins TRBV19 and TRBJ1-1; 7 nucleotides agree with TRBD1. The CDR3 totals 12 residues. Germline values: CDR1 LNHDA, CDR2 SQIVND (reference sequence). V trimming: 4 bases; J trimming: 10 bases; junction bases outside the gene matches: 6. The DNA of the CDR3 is TGTGCCAGTAGTACCGACAGGGTGGCAGCTTTCTTT. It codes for CASSTDRVAAFF. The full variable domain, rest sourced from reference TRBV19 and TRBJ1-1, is DGGITQSPKYLFRKEGQNVTLSCEQNLNHDAMYWYRQDPGQGLRLIYYSQIVNDFQKGDIAEGYSVSREKKESFPLTVTSAQKNPTAFYLCASSTDRVAAFFGQGTRLTVV.

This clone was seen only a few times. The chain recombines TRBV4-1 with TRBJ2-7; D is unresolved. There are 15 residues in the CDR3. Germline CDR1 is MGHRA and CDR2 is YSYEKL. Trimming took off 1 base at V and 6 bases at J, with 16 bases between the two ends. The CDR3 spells CASSQVLSRLSEQYF. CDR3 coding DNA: TGCGCCAGCAGCCAAGTGTTGAGCAGGCTGAGCGAGCAGTACTTC.

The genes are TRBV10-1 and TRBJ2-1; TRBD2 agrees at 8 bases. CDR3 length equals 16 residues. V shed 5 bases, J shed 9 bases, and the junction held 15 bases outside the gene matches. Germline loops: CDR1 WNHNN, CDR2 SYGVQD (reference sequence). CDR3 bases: TGCGCCAGCAGTTCTCTAGCGGGCCATGGGAGGTTTGAGCAGTTCTTC. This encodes CASSSLAGHGRFEQFF.

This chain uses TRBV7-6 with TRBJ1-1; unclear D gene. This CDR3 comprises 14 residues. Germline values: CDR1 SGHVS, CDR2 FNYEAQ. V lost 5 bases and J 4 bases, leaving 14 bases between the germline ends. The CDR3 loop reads CASSQIFQATEAFF. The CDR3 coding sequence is TGTGCCAGCAGCCAAATCTTCCAAGCCACTGAAGCTTTCTTT.

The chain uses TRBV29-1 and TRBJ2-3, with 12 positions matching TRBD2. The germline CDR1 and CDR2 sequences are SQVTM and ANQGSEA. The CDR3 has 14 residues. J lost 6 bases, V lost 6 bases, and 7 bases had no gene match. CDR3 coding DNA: TGCAGCGTGGCGACTAGCGGGAGAGCGGATACGCAGTATTTT. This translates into CSVATSGRADTQYF.

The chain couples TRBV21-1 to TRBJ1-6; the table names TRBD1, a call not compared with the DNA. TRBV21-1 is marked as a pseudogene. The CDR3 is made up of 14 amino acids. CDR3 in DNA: TGTGCCAGAACAACAGGGATCGATAATTCACCCCTCCACTTT. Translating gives CARTTGIDNSPLHF.

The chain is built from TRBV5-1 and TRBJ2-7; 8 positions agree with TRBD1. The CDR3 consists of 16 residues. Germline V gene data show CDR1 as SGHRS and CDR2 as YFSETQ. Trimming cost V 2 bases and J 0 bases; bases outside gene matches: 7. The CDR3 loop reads CASSLDGQGSSYEQYF. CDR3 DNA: TGCGCCAGCAGCTTAGATGGACAGGGAAGCTCCTACGAGCAGTACTTC.

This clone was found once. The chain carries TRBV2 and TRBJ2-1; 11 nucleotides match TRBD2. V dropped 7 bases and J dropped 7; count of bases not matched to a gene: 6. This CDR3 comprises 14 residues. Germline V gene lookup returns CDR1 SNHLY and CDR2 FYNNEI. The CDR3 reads CASTFSGGANEQFF. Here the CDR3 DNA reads TGTGCCAGCACCTTTAGCGGGGGGGCGAATGAGCAGTTCTTC.

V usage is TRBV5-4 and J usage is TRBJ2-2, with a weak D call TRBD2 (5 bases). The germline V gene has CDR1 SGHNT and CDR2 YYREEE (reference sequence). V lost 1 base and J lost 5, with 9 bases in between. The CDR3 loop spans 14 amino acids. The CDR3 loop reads CASSLQGRTGELFF. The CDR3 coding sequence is TGTGCCAGCAGCTTGCAAGGGAGAACCGGGGAGCTGTTTTTT.

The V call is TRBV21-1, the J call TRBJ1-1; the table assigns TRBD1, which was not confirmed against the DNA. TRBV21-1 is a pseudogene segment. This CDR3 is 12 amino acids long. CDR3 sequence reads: CARNSANTEAFF. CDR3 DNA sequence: TGTGCCAGAAACAGTGCGAACACTGAAGCTTTCTTT.

The DNA for the CDR3 is TGTGCCAGCAGCCAAGGGACAGGGTGGATGGCTGAAGCTTTCTTT. The encoded protein is CASSQGTGWMAEAFF. The chain employs TRBV14 and TRBJ1-1; TRBD1 aligns across 8 bases. Germline CDR1 reads SGHDN; CDR2 reads FVKESK. The CDR3 is 15 residues long. The trim removed 1 base at V and 6 bases at J, leaving 7 bases unmatched. Full variable domain (outside the CDR3, taken from reference TRBV14 and TRBJ1-1): EAGVTQFPSHSVIEKGQTVTLRCDPISGHDNLYWYRRVMGKEIKFLLHFVKESKQDESGMPNNRFLAERTGGTYSTLKVQPAELEDSGVYFCASSQGTGWMAEAFFGQGTRLTVV.

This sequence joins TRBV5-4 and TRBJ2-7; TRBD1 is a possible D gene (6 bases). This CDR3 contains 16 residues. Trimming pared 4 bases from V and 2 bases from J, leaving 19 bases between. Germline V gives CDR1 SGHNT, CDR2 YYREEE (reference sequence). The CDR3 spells CASSQGPDRSTYEQYF. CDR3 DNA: TGTGCCAGCAGCCAAGGACCTGACAGGTCTACCTACGAGCAGTACTTC.

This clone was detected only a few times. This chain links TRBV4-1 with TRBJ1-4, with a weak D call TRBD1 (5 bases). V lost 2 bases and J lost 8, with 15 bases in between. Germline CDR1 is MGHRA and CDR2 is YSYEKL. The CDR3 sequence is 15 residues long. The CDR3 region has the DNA TGCGCCAGCAGCCAAACAGGATACGCGAACGAAAAACTGTTTTTT. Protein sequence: CASSQTGYANEKLFF.

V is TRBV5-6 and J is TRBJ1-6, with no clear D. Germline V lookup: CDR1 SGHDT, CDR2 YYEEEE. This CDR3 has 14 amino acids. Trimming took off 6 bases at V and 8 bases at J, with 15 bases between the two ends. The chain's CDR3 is CASNIPGFHSPLHF. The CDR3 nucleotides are TGTGCCAGCAACATACCGGGATTCCATTCACCCCTCCACTTT.

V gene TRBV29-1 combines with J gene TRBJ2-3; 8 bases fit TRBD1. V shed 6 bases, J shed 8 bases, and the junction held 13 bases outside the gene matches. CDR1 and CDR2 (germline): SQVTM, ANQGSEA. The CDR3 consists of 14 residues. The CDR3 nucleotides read TGCAGCGTGGATCCAGGGGGCGTCCTTGGTACGCAGTATTTT. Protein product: CSVDPGGVLGTQYF.